Following are 29 T cell receptor beta chains from one sample sequenced in a study of T-cell reconstitution after alpha-beta-depleted transplantation in children. Library preparation (for TCRbeta) was performed with unique molecular identifiers. TCRdb analysed the PCR reads with MiXCR anew, one entry per CDR3 protein. Here the sample spans around 380,000 distinct CDR3 sequences, approximately 11% being singletons. The input for sequencing was PBMCs from the stem cell graft donor, taken from the stem cell graft. Receptor source: a human donor who donated a stem cell graft to a child with acute myeloid leukemia.

The chain carries TRBV20-1 and TRBJ2-2; TRBD2 matches 7 bases. The germline V gene has CDR1 DFQATT and CDR2 SNEGSKA (reference sequence). CDR3 size: 15 residues. The trim removed 3 bases at V and 0 bases at J, leaving 4 bases unmatched. The CDR3 nucleotides are TGCAGTGCTAGGCCTAGCGGAGCGAACACCGGGGAGCTGTTTTTT. Its translation: CSARPSGANTGELFF.

A few counts support this clonotype. J is TRBJ1-6 and V is TRBV4-1; perhaps TRBD1 as D (5 bases). The V end lost 3 bases, the J end lost 7 bases, and 16 bases lay between the germline ends. Germline values: CDR1 MGHRA, CDR2 YSYEKL. The CDR3 has 16 residues. CDR3 in amino acids: CASSHQGLEKNSPLHF. The CDR3 DNA reads as TGCGCCAGCAGCCATCAGGGACTGGAGAAGAATTCACCCCTCCACTTT.

The CDR3 protein is CSAFGQGANTEAFF. CDR3 nucleotide sequence: TGCAGTGCCTTCGGACAGGGAGCGAACACTGAAGCTTTCTTT. The chain is built from TRBV20-1 and TRBJ1-1; 8 bases line up with TRBD1. The length of the CDR3 is 14 residues. Germline CDR1 reads DFQATT; CDR2 reads SNEGSKA (reference sequence). The V and J ends lost 6 bases and 1 base, in that order; junction bases with no gene match: 7.

This clonotype was recorded a few times. This chain links TRBV4-1 with TRBJ2-1; D may be TRBD1 (5 bases). Trimming left V 0 bases short and J 6 bases short, with 12 bases between. The CDR3 sequence is 15 residues long. Per germline, CDR1 MGHRA and CDR2 YSYEKL. The chain's CDR3 is CASSQDRQGGNEQFF. In nucleotides, the CDR3 is TGCGCCAGCAGCCAAGATCGGCAGGGCGGCAATGAGCAGTTCTTC.

The CDR3 reads CASSDPGGGELFF. In DNA, the CDR3 is TGTGCCAGCAGTGATCCGGGGGGCGGGGAGCTGTTTTTT. The chain is built from TRBV12-3 or TRBV12-4 and TRBJ2-2; 7 bases fit TRBD2. The length of the CDR3 is 13 residues. J was trimmed by 7 bases and V by 5 bases; bases with no gene match: 4.

The chain uses TRBV6-2 or TRBV6-3 and TRBJ2-3, with D unclear. Germline-derived CDR1 and CDR2 are MNHEY and SVGEGT. V gave up 8 bases and J gave up 2 bases, with 11 bases separating them. This CDR3 comprises 13 residues. The CDR3 DNA is TGTGCCAGCCATGGGCTCGACACAGATACGCAGTATTTT. This codes for CASHGLDTDTQYF.

This clonotype was recorded many times. The chain is built from TRBV20-1 and TRBJ2-2, with a possible D match to TRBD1 (6 bases). The CDR3 sequence is 15 residues long. The germline V gene has CDR1 DFQATT and CDR2 SNEGSKA (reference sequence). The germline V and J ends were trimmed by 4 bases and 5 bases, with 17 bases remaining between them. The CDR3 coding sequence is TGCAGTGCTACGGGCAGCGAGGGGGTGACCGGGGAGCTGTTTTTT. Its protein product is CSATGSEGVTGELFF.

In this sample, this clonotype turned up many times. The V and J genes are TRBV12-3 or TRBV12-4 and TRBJ2-7; D remains ambiguous. V gave up 5 bases and J gave up 0 bases, with 17 bases separating them. This CDR3 is built from 16 residues. CDR3 DNA: TGTGCCAGCAGTCCCCAAACCGGGCAGAGCTCCTACGAGCAGTACTTC. Translating it yields CASSPQTGQSSYEQYF.

This clonotype appeared a few times. This chain links TRBV7-9 with TRBJ2-3; 9 bases map to TRBD2. Germline lookup yields CDR1 SEHNR and CDR2 FQNEAQ (reference sequence). This CDR3 is built from 16 residues. Trimming removed 5 bases from V and 6 bases from J; junction bases left unmatched: 12. CDR3 DNA sequence: TGTGCCAGCAGCAGAAAGGGACTAGCTGGACACGATACGCAGTATTTT. Its translation: CASSRKGLAGHDTQYF.

This clonotype has a handful of counts. The chain combines TRBV10-3 with TRBJ1-1; D is unresolved. Germline lookup yields CDR1 ENHRY and CDR2 SYGVKD. The CDR3 is made up of 13 amino acids. V dropped 3 bases and J dropped 5 bases, with 10 bases sitting between them. CDR3 region: CAISDPSLTEAFF. The DNA for the CDR3 is TGTGCCATCAGTGATCCGTCACTTACTGAAGCTTTCTTT.

The chain couples TRBV7-9 to TRBJ2-7, with D uncertain. From germline, CDR1 is SEHNR and CDR2 FQNEAQ (reference sequence). The CDR3 runs 12 residues. The V end was cut by 1 base, the J end by 6 bases, with 7 bases between. As DNA, the CDR3 is TGTGCCAGCAGCTTAGGGTCGGGCGAGCAGTACGTC. Translation: CASSLGSGEQYV.

Here the CDR3 DNA reads TGCAGTGCTAGAGATTGGGGGGATAGTCCCCGCACATCAGATACGCAGTATTTT. This translates into CSARDWGDSPRTSDTQYF. The chain is built from TRBV20-1 and TRBJ2-3, with D tentatively TRBD2 (6 bases). Germline V gene sequence: CDR1 DFQATT, CDR2 SNEGSKA (reference sequence). The CDR3 spans 18 residues. V shed 0 bases and J shed 4 bases, with 23 bases lying between them.

V gene TRBV10-3 combines with J gene TRBJ1-5; the D is unclear. CDR3 length equals 14 residues. CDR1 is ENHRY, CDR2 SYGVKD, per germline. V dropped 4 bases and J dropped 3 bases, with 10 bases sitting between them. CDR3 amino acids: CAISVARINQPQHF. The CDR3 DNA is TGTGCCATCAGTGTAGCACGGATCAATCAGCCCCAGCATTTT.

This clonotype has a count of ten or more. The gene calls are TRBV29-1 and TRBJ2-2; maybe TRBD2 (6 bases). The germline CDR1 and CDR2 sequences are SQVTM and ANQGSEA. The V gene lost 0 bases and the J gene lost 5 bases, with 7 bases spanning the gap. CDR3 length: 13 residues. In DNA form, the CDR3 reads TGCAGCGTTGAAGAACGGGGGACCGGGGAGCTGTTTTTT. It is translated as CSVEERGTGELFF.

This chain connects TRBV19 to TRBJ1-2; 7 bases line up with TRBD1. V lost 5 bases, J lost 8 bases, and 8 bases stayed unmatched. Germline loops: CDR1 LNHDA, CDR2 SQIVND (reference sequence). The CDR3 consists of 13 residues. CDR3 coding DNA: TGTGCCAGTAGTCCCCGACAGGGCCAAGGCTACACCTTC. Encoded protein: CASSPRQGQGYTF.

This clonotype showed up just once. The CDR3 does not end in the conserved phenylalanine or tryptophan, so this is likely a read error. This CDR3 is CASSQDLASGTSGEQYL. In DNA form, the CDR3 reads TGTGCCAGCAGCCAAGATTTGGCTAGCGGGACATCGGGGGAGCAGTACTTG. The chain is built from TRBV3-1 and TRBJ2-7; TRBD2 matches 9 bases. The CDR3 has 17 amino acids. J was trimmed by 7 bases and V by 0 bases; bases with no gene match: 13. The germline gives CDR1 LGHDT, CDR2 YNNKEL (reference sequence).

The chain links TRBV6-5 to TRBJ1-2; D not resolved. The CDR3 length is 16 residues. V was trimmed by 0 bases and J by 0 bases, leaving 11 bases between them. The germline V gene encodes CDR1 MNHEY and CDR2 SVGAGI. CDR3 sequence: CASSYSTQLANYGYTF. The DNA of the CDR3 is TGTGCCAGCAGTTACTCGACACAGTTAGCTAACTATGGCTACACCTTC.

This clonotype was picked up many times. The genes are TRBV6-5 and TRBJ1-4; TRBD1 matches at 8 bases. The ends lost 0 bases at V and 10 bases at J; junction bases unmatched: 1. The CDR3 runs 13 residues. Per germline, CDR1 MNHEY and CDR2 SVGAGI. This chain's CDR3 is CASSYSTGGKLFF. The CDR3 bases are TGTGCCAGCAGTTACTCAACAGGGGGAAAACTGTTTTTT.

The sample holds many counts of this clonotype. The chain joins TRBV12-3 or TRBV12-4 to TRBJ2-1; possibly TRBD2 for D (5 bases). Trimming took off 6 bases at V and 5 bases at J, with 14 bases between the two ends. CDR3 length: 14 residues. This CDR3 reads CASRSWAGDNEQFF. CDR3 DNA: TGTGCCAGCAGATCCTGGGCGGGTGACAATGAGCAGTTCTTC.

This clonotype was seen repeatedly, ten times or more. V gene TRBV11-1 combines with J gene TRBJ2-5; D unresolved. Germline values: CDR1 SGHAT, CDR2 FQDESV (reference sequence). The CDR3 totals 15 residues. Deletions cut 5 bases from V and 2 bases from J, with 15 bases between. The chain's CDR3 is CASSQDGEAQETQYF. The DNA of the CDR3 is TGTGCCAGCAGCCAAGATGGCGAAGCTCAAGAGACCCAGTACTTC.

This clonotype occurred a few times. V is TRBV7-9 and J is TRBJ1-3, with D perhaps TRBD1 (6 bases). The CDR3 extends over 16 amino acids. The V end was cut by 4 bases, the J end by 0 bases, with 13 bases between. Germline assignment: CDR1 SEHNR and CDR2 FQNEAQ (reference sequence). In DNA, the CDR3 is TGTGCCAGCAGCTCGACTACAGGGCACTCTGGAAACACCATATATTTT. This translates into CASSSTTGHSGNTIYF.

This clonotype was seen only a few times. The genes are TRBV7-2 and TRBJ2-5, with D perhaps TRBD2 (5 bases). Deletions cut 5 bases from V and 2 bases from J, with 12 bases between. From germline, CDR1 is SGHTA and CDR2 FQGNSA. This CDR3 contains 14 residues. The CDR3 DNA reads as TGTGCCAGCAGCAATCCGGGATCTCAAGAGACCCAGTACTTC. As protein: CASSNPGSQETQYF.

The V and J genes are TRBV20-1 and TRBJ2-5; 10 bases are shared with TRBD2. Trimming at V came to 5 bases and at J to 1 base, leaving 10 bases not matched to a gene. In germline, CDR1 is DFQATT, CDR2 SNEGSKA (reference sequence). This CDR3 region has 16 residues. The CDR3 here is CSAQALVAGGQETQYF. The CDR3 DNA reads TGCAGTGCTCAAGCCCTTGTAGCGGGGGGCCAAGAGACCCAGTACTTC.

The chain employs TRBV29-1 and TRBJ2-1; D might be TRBD2 (6 bases). V was pared by 3 bases and J by 9 bases, with 12 bases between. CDR1 and CDR2 (germline): SQVTM, ANQGSEA. The CDR3 spans 12 residues. The DNA of the CDR3 is TGCAGCGTTGAGGCGCGGGGAATTGAGCAGTTCTTC. Protein: CSVEARGIEQFF.

The chain joins TRBV20-1 to TRBJ2-1, with 10 positions matching TRBD2. V was pared by 4 bases and J by 7 bases, with 10 bases of the junction left unmatched. Germline V CDR1 and CDR2: DFQATT, SNEGSKA (reference sequence). The CDR3 is made up of 15 amino acids. In DNA, the CDR3 is TGCAGTGCTACCGCCCTAGCGGGAGAAGGGAATGAGCAGTTCTTC. Its translation is CSATALAGEGNEQFF.

This clonotype was picked up a small number of times. The chain couples TRBV5-1 to TRBJ2-1, with TRBD2 identical over 9 bases. This CDR3 spans 16 amino acids. The J segment lost 5 bases and the V segment lost 1 base, leaving 7 bases of the junction unmatched. CDR1 is SGHRS, CDR2 YFSETQ, per germline. The CDR3 coding sequence is TGCGCCAGCAGCTTGTGGCGGGAGGGCCGGAACAATGAGCAGTTCTTC. Protein sequence: CASSLWREGRNNEQFF.

This chain links TRBV11-2 with TRBJ2-5; D might be TRBD2 (6 bases). The CDR3 is 18 residues long. The V gene lost 2 bases and the J gene lost 1 base, with 20 bases spanning the gap. From germline, CDR1 is SGHAT and CDR2 FQNNGV. The CDR3 coding sequence is TGTGCCAGCAGCTTACGGGGGACCTCGGGACCTATCCAAGAGACCCAGTACTTC. Translation: CASSLRGTSGPIQETQYF. The full variable domain, with the rest looked up from reference TRBV11-2 and TRBJ2-5, is EAGVAQSPRYKIIEKRQSVAFWCNPISGHATLYWYQQILGQGPKLLIQFQNNGVVDDSQLPKDRFSAERLKGVDSTLKIQPAKLEDSAVYLCASSLRGTSGPIQETQYFGPGTRLLVL.

Only a few counts were recorded for this clonotype. The rearrangement joins TRBV5-1 to TRBJ2-2; D call uncertain. V was pared by 6 bases and J by 6 bases, with 21 bases between. The germline CDR1 and CDR2 sequences are SGHRS and YFSETQ. This CDR3 has 16 residues. The CDR3 region is CASTVLELGSSGELFF. The CDR3 DNA reads TGCGCCAGCACCGTCCTCGAGCTGGGTTCGTCCGGGGAGCTGTTTTTT.

There are many counts of this clonotype. The chain couples TRBV20-1 to TRBJ2-7, with TRBD2 matching 9 bases. This CDR3 is built from 13 residues. Trimming removed 3 bases from V and 3 bases from J; junction bases left unmatched: 3. Germline V CDR1 and CDR2: DFQATT, SNEGSKA (reference sequence). The CDR3: CSASLAGFYEQYF. The CDR3 coding sequence is TGCAGTGCTAGTCTAGCGGGGTTCTACGAGCAGTACTTC.